The following is a T cell receptor beta chain sequence with its context. What it binds is not known. The record originates from a study of shared clonotypes between healthy human individuals. Study at large: Donors, aged 18 to 49, were a couple of women and three men. Per donor, three plates held CD4 naive cells, three held CD4 memory, two held CD8 naive and one held CD8 memory. Broader study findings: Tissues were not sampled, only blood, and their repertoires likely differ.

Germline values: CDR1 MDHEN, CDR2 SYDVKM. The CDR3 consists of 18 residues. The V and J ends lost 3 bases and 7 bases, in that order; junction bases with no gene match: 11. This table comes from immunoSEQ multiplex PCR, and its TCRdb copy is limited to in-frame clones, with some not included. The table records more than 1 million clones, roughly 74% of them present only once. The chain carries TRBV28 and TRBJ2-2; 13 bases match TRBD2. The origin of this receptor is a man younger than 35 in good health. Some clones in this sample may be carry-over from other donors' samples. The sequenced sample was memory CD4+ T cells from PBMCs. The subset denotes: CD45RA-negative fraction. The CDR3 DNA reads as TGTGCCAGCAGTTTCCGGAGACTAGCGGGAGGCCGGGGCGGGGAGCTGTTTTTT. Translated, it gives CASSFRRLAGGRGGELFF. Using reference TRBV28 and TRBJ2-2 for the parts outside the CDR3, the full variable domain is DVKVTQSSRYLVKRTGEKVFLECVQDMDHENMFWYRQDPGLGLRLIYFSYDVKMKEKGDIPEGYSVSREKKERFSLILESASTNQTSMYLCASSFRRLAGGRGGELFFGEGSRLTVL.